The next 8 T cell receptor beta chains were all read from a single sample in a study of shared clonotypes between healthy human individuals. Repertoires were generated with immunoSEQ multiplex PCR, while TCRdb's copy carries only in-frame clones and drops some. The data show approximately 320,000 clones, around 74% seen once. The source material was memory CD4+ T cells sorted from blood. Sample subset: CD45RA-negative fraction. Receptors were obtained from a man aged 25 to 40 in good health.

The chain is built from TRBV7-2 and TRBJ2-1; D possibly matches TRBD1 or TRBD2 (5 bases each). Germline V gene lookup returns CDR1 SGHTA and CDR2 FQGNSA. This CDR3 comprises 17 residues. V gave up 8 bases and J gave up 2 bases, with 22 bases separating them. The chain's CDR3 is CASGTDTSSYPYNEQFF. CDR3 nucleotide sequence: TGTGCCAGCGGGACCGACACTAGTTCCTATCCCTACAATGAGCAGTTCTTC.

Worth noting for this clone: At one of its ends the junction is not consistent with the germline gene, which may arise from a read error. V gene TRBV19 combines with J gene TRBJ2-7; D is undetermined. Germline assignment: CDR1 LNHDA and CDR2 SQIVND (reference sequence). CDR3 length: 14 residues. Written as DNA, the CDR3 is TGTGCCAGTAGCATAGGGATGGGTCCCTACGAGCAGTACTTC. Encoded protein: CASSIGMGPYEQYF. Filled out from reference TRBV19 and TRBJ2-7, the complete variable domain reads DGGITQSPKYLFRKEGQNVTLSCEQNLNHDAMYWYRQDPGQGLRLIYYSQIVNDFQKGDIAEGYSVSREKKESFPLTVTSAQKNPTAFYLCASSIGMGPYEQYFGPGTRLTVT.

The rearrangement links TRBV28 to TRBJ1-5; 7 positions match TRBD1. The CDR3 loop spans 15 amino acids. V dropped 8 bases and J dropped 0; count of bases not matched to a gene: 7. Germline-derived CDR1 and CDR2 are MDHEN and SYDVKM. In nucleotides, the CDR3 is TGTGCCAGCGCTACTCAGGGGGATAGCAATCAGCCCCAGCATTTT. Encoded protein: CASATQGDSNQPQHF. Variable domain in full (rest from reference TRBV28 and TRBJ1-5): DVKVTQSSRYLVKRTGEKVFLECVQDMDHENMFWYRQDPGLGLRLIYFSYDVKMKEKGDIPEGYSVSREKKERFSLILESASTNQTSMYLCASATQGDSNQPQHFGDGTRLSIL.

This clone showed up just a few times. The chain links TRBV5-1 to TRBJ2-5; perhaps TRBD2 as D (6 bases). The CDR3 runs to 15 residues. Between the trimmed V and J ends, which lost 0 bases and 5 bases, there was a span of 14 bases. Germline V CDR1 and CDR2: SGHRS, YFSETQ. CDR3: CASSLALRDSETQYF. As DNA, the CDR3 is TGCGCCAGCAGCTTGGCCCTCCGGGACTCGGAGACCCAGTACTTC.

The chain employs TRBV28 and TRBJ1-1; no clear D. Germline CDR1 and CDR2: MDHEN and SYDVKM. Deletions cut 6 bases from V and 5 bases from J, with 10 bases between. The CDR3 contains 12 residues. DNA for the CDR3: TGTGCCAGCAGCCCTCAGCGGACTGAAGCTTTCTTT. This encodes CASSPQRTEAFF.

This clone came up many times. This chain joins TRBV7-6 and TRBJ2-2; TRBD1 matches 9 bases. Per the germline V gene, CDR1 is SGHVS and CDR2 is FNYEAQ. J lost 4 bases, V lost 5 bases, and 8 bases had no gene match. The CDR3 contains 16 residues. The CDR3 loop is CASSVTGGRSTGELFF. Here the CDR3 DNA reads TGTGCCAGCAGCGTAACAGGGGGCCGGAGCACCGGGGAGCTGTTTTTT.

This clone was counted between two and nine times. CDR3 sequence: CATTLYNEQFF. In nucleotides, the CDR3 is TGTGCCACTACGCTCTACAATGAGCAGTTCTTC. The chain has TRBV28 and TRBJ2-1; no definite D call. This CDR3 contains 11 residues. Trimming removed 10 bases from V and 3 bases from J, with 7 bases in between. The germline V gene encodes CDR1 MDHEN and CDR2 SYDVKM. Full variable domain (outside the CDR3, taken from reference TRBV28 and TRBJ2-1): DVKVTQSSRYLVKRTGEKVFLECVQDMDHENMFWYRQDPGLGLRLIYFSYDVKMKEKGDIPEGYSVSREKKERFSLILESASTNQTSMYLCATTLYNEQFFGPGTRLTVL.

This clone was recorded a few times. The chain is built from TRBV5-1 and TRBJ1-1; D gene uncertain. V was trimmed by 0 bases and J by 1 base, leaving 10 bases between them. The CDR3 sequence is 15 residues long. Germline V gene data show CDR1 as SGHRS and CDR2 as YFSETQ. The CDR3 DNA follows: TGCGCCAGCAGCTTGGTCCTCGAGTCGAACACTGAAGCTTTCTTT. Protein sequence: CASSLVLESNTEAFF.